The 29 T cell receptor beta chains reported below all come from one sample, sequenced in a study of cytomegalovirus exposure and HLA in healthy donors. Primers: 60 Vbeta forward and 13 Jbeta reverse. The repertoire was sequenced with immunoSEQ multiplex PCR; TCRdb's copy has only in-frame clones and lacks some. The sample comprises 90,000 to 100,000 clones, about 81% of which are singletons, and roughly 1.4% rests with the top ten. Sequenced sample: PBMCs. The receptors come from a man between 40 and 49 years old in good health and CMV-seronegative.

The chain carries TRBV7-8 and TRBJ1-6, with D unclear. V was cut by 4 bases and J by 7 bases, with 14 bases left in between. This CDR3 has 15 amino acids. Germline loops: CDR1 SGHVS, CDR2 FQNEAQ. The CDR3 bases are TGTGCCAGCAGCTCCACGCCCAGTCCAAATTCACCCCTCCACTTT. Translated, it gives CASSSTPSPNSPLHF. Filled out from reference TRBV7-8 and TRBJ1-6, the complete variable domain reads GAGVSQSPRYKVAKRGQDVALRCDPISGHVSLFWYQQALGQGPEFLTYFQNEAQLDKSGLPSDRFFAERPEGSVSTLKIQRTQQEDSAVYLCASSSTPSPNSPLHFGNGTRLTVT.

This clone was seen once. J is TRBJ1-2 and V is TRBV5-6, with TRBD1 matching over 9 bases. The CDR3 loop spans 12 amino acids. V lost 5 bases to trimming and J lost 7 bases; unmatched junction nucleotides: 3. Looked up from germline, CDR1 is SGHDT and CDR2 is YYEEEE. Written as DNA, the CDR3 is TGTGCCAGCAGACAGGGGGCGCTTGGCTACACCTTC. Translating it yields CASRQGALGYTF.

This sequence joins TRBV7-8 and TRBJ2-5; 7 bases are a match to TRBD1. The end of the DNA is better explained by TRBJ2-7, so the J call may be wrong. The germline V gene encodes CDR1 SGHVS and CDR2 FQNEAQ. There are 14 residues in the CDR3. The CDR3 DNA sequence: TGTGCCAGCAGCTCAGCAGGGGGCTCCTACGAGCAGTACTTC. Amino acids: CASSSAGGSYEQYF.

The chain recombines TRBV28 with TRBJ1-1; D not certain. Trimming removed 2 bases at V and 7 bases at J, with 14 bases between. This CDR3 has 14 residues. Germline CDR1 reads MDHEN; CDR2 reads SYDVKM. CDR3 bases: TGTGCCAGCAGTTTACCGTCCAGGAAGGTTGAAGCTTTCTTT. It is translated as CASSLPSRKVEAFF.

The table lists this clone with a few counts. The chain carries TRBV11-1 and TRBJ1-1; D not certain. Germline V gives CDR1 SGHAT, CDR2 FQDESV (reference sequence). This CDR3 is 16 amino acids long. V lost 5 bases to trimming and J lost 8 bases, with 24 bases between them. CDR3 sequence reads: CASSPLYWMRDAEAFF. The CDR3 nucleotides are TGTGCCAGCAGCCCCCTTTATTGGATGAGGGATGCGGAAGCTTTCTTT. The full variable domain, its missing parts supplied by reference TRBV11-1 and TRBJ1-1, is EAEVAQSPRYKITEKSQAVAFWCDPISGHATLYWYRQILGQGPELLVQFQDESVVDDSQLPKDRFSAERLKGVDSTLKIQPAELGDSAMYLCASSPLYWMRDAEAFFGQGTRLTVV.

Only one count was recorded for this clone. V gene TRBV19 combines with J gene TRBJ2-5; D possibly corresponds to TRBD1 (5 bases). The V gene lost 6 bases and the J gene lost 1 base, with 9 bases spanning the gap. Germline-derived CDR1 and CDR2 are LNHDA and SQIVND (reference sequence). The CDR3 covers 13 residues. For the CDR3, the DNA is TGTGCCAGTAGCATCCAGGGCCAAGAGACCCAGTACTTC. Translating gives CASSIQGQETQYF.

This chain uses TRBV7-9 with TRBJ2-5, with D tentatively TRBD1 (5 bases). The V and J ends lost 5 bases and 3 bases respectively, with 13 bases between them. CDR3 length: 14 amino acids. Per germline, CDR1 SEHNR and CDR2 FQNEAQ (reference sequence). CDR3: CASSDRIEKETQYF. CDR3 in DNA: TGTGCCAGCAGCGACAGAATAGAAAAAGAGACCCAGTACTTC. The full variable domain, in which reference TRBV7-9 and TRBJ2-5 provide the parts outside the CDR3, is DTGVSQNPRHKITKRGQNVTFRCDPISEHNRLYWYRQTLGQGPEFLTYFQNEAQLEKSRLLSDRFSAERPKGSFSTLEIQRTEQGDSAMYLCASSDRIEKETQYFGPGTRLLVL.

V gene TRBV5-5 combines with J gene TRBJ1-5, with D possibly TRBD1 on 5 matching bases. In germline, CDR1 is SGHKS, CDR2 YYEKEE (reference sequence). Trimming stripped 1 base from V and 3 bases from J, with 8 bases between. The CDR3 runs 14 residues. The CDR3 is CASSLQGLNQPQHF. The DNA of the CDR3 is TGTGCCAGCAGCTTGCAGGGACTCAATCAGCCCCAGCATTTT.

This clone was picked up a small number of times. V is TRBV6-1 and J is TRBJ1-2; 7 bases match TRBD1. V was pared by 2 bases and J by 0 bases, with 12 bases of the junction left unmatched. Germline V gives CDR1 MNHNS, CDR2 SASEGT. The CDR3 totals 18 residues. The CDR3 reads CASSERRMWDSPNYGYTF. The CDR3 region has the DNA TGTGCCAGCAGTGAAAGAAGGATGTGGGACAGCCCTAACTATGGCTACACCTTC.

The chain joins TRBV2 to TRBJ2-3; D uncertain. This CDR3 has 12 amino acids. Germline loops: CDR1 SNHLY, CDR2 FYNNEI. With 6 bases removed from V and 4 bases from J, the gap between germline ends came to 8 bases. The CDR3 loop is CASSATADTQYF. CDR3 DNA sequence: TGTGCCAGCAGCGCAACAGCAGATACGCAGTATTTT. Supplemented by reference TRBV2 and TRBJ2-3, the full variable domain reads EPEVTQTPSHQVTQMGQEVILRCVPISNHLYFYWYRQILGQKVEFLVSFYNNEISEKSEIFDDQFSVERPDGSNFTLKIRSTKLEDSAMYFCASSATADTQYFGPGTRLTVL.

The chain combines TRBV5-6 with TRBJ2-2, with 10 bases aligning to TRBD2. The CDR3 covers 17 residues. Looked up from germline, CDR1 is SGHDT and CDR2 is YYEEEE. V was clipped by 4 bases and J by 1 base; unmatched bases: 7. The CDR3 spells CASSPPLAGRNTGELFF. The CDR3 DNA sequence: TGTGCCAGCAGCCCTCCACTAGCGGGGAGGAACACCGGGGAGCTGTTTTTT.

The chain carries TRBV11-2 and TRBJ2-5; 14 bases map to TRBD2. Germline trimming cut 5 bases from V and 5 bases from J; bases unmatched to any gene: 7. Germline V lookup: CDR1 SGHAT, CDR2 FQNNGV. This CDR3 has 16 residues. The CDR3 DNA follows: TGTGCCAGCAGCCGGACTAGCGGGGGGAGGAGGGAGACCCAGTACTTC. It translates to CASSRTSGGRRETQYF.

The J gene is TRBJ1-1, the V gene TRBV27; D remains unclear. This CDR3 spans 12 amino acids. The germline gives CDR1 MNHEY, CDR2 SMNVEV (reference sequence). V gave up 8 bases and J gave up 0 bases, with 7 bases separating them. The CDR3: CASARMNTEAFF. The CDR3 coding sequence is TGTGCCAGCGCCAGGATGAACACTGAAGCTTTCTTT.

The count of this clone is one. The V call is TRBV5-5, the J call TRBJ2-1; maybe TRBD2 (6 bases). V was cut by 2 bases and J by 7 bases, with 13 bases left in between. The CDR3 spans 14 residues. In germline, CDR1 is SGHKS, CDR2 YYEKEE (reference sequence). CDR3 region: CASSFARAGNEQFF. The CDR3, as DNA: TGTGCCAGCAGCTTCGCCAGGGCGGGGAATGAGCAGTTCTTC.

The chain is built from TRBV5-1 and TRBJ2-1; 9 nucleotides align to TRBD2. The CDR3 is made up of 14 amino acids. In germline, CDR1 is SGHRS, CDR2 YFSETQ. J was trimmed by 7 bases and V by 0 bases; bases with no gene match: 2. CDR3 protein: CASSLASGVNEQFF. The CDR3 DNA sequence: TGCGCCAGCAGCTTGGCTAGCGGGGTAAATGAGCAGTTCTTC.

The chain joins TRBV6-1 to TRBJ1-4; no clear D gene. Germline CDR1 and CDR2: MNHNS and SASEGT. V gave up 6 bases and J gave up 5 bases, with 13 bases separating them. CDR3 length: 14 amino acids. As DNA, the CDR3 is TGTGCCAGCAGCTTCTCCACGGGAAATGAAAAACTGTTTTTT. This sequence encodes CASSFSTGNEKLFF.

The CDR3 nucleotides are TGTGCCAGCAGCTTCGGTCCGGGGAACTATGGCTACACCTTC. Translated, it gives CASSFGPGNYGYTF. The chain employs TRBV11-2 and TRBJ1-2; D gene uncertain. This CDR3 contains 14 residues. Trimming removed 3 bases at V and 2 bases at J, with 10 bases between. Germline V gene lookup returns CDR1 SGHAT and CDR2 FQNNGV.

This chain connects TRBV9 to TRBJ2-5; 11 nucleotides match TRBD2. V lost 1 base to trimming and J lost 1 base; unmatched junction nucleotides: 3. The CDR3 loop spans 16 amino acids. Germline-derived CDR1 and CDR2 are SGDLS and YYNGEE. The CDR3 sequence is CASSVRGLAGQETQYF. In DNA, the CDR3 is TGTGCCAGCAGCGTACGCGGACTAGCGGGCCAAGAGACCCAGTACTTC.

This chain uses TRBV27 with TRBJ2-1; no reliable D call. CDR1 MNHEY and CDR2 SMNVEV come from the germline V gene (reference sequence). The CDR3 spans 16 residues. Deletions cut 5 bases from V and 4 bases from J, with 18 bases between. In DNA form, the CDR3 reads TGTGCCAGCAGTAAACAGACGGAAATCGGATACAATGAGCAGTTCTTC. Translated, it gives CASSKQTEIGYNEQFF.

V and J are TRBV5-1 and TRBJ1-6; 7 bases match TRBD1. The germline V gene has CDR1 SGHRS and CDR2 YFSETQ. The CDR3 length is 15 residues. Trimming removed 3 bases from V and 7 bases from J; junction bases left unmatched: 7. CDR3 in amino acids: CASSWNGQENSPLHF. The CDR3 DNA reads TGCGCCAGCAGCTGGAATGGACAGGAAAATTCACCCCTCCACTTT. Combining the CDR3 with reference TRBV5-1 and TRBJ1-6 gives the whole variable domain KAGVTQTPRYLIKTRGQQVTLSCSPISGHRSVSWYQQTPGQGLQFLFEYFSETQRNKGNFPGRFSGRQFSNSRSEMNVSTLELGDSALYLCASSWNGQENSPLHFGNGTRLTVT.

The rearrangement uses TRBV5-1 and TRBJ1-1; perhaps TRBD1 as D (6 bases). The CDR3 totals 14 residues. V was cut by 6 bases and J by 1 base, with 13 bases left in between. Germline CDR1 is SGHRS and CDR2 is YFSETQ. The DNA of the CDR3 is TGCGCCAGCACCGGGGGGGGCAGGAACACTGAAGCTTTCTTT. Translation gives CASTGGGRNTEAFF.

This rearrangement joins TRBV29-1 to TRBJ1-3; D may be TRBD1 (5 bases). The V and J ends lost 7 bases and 2 bases respectively, with 9 bases between them. CDR1 and CDR2 (germline): SQVTM, ANQGSEA. The CDR3 covers 12 residues. The CDR3 sequence: CSAGGAGNTIYF. The CDR3 DNA sequence: TGCAGCGCGGGGGGGGCTGGAAACACCATATATTTT. The full variable domain, in which reference TRBV29-1 and TRBJ1-3 provide the parts outside the CDR3, is SAVISQKPSRDICQRGTSLTIQCQVDSQVTMMFWYRQQPGQSLTLIATANQGSEATYESGFVIDKFPISRPNLTFSTLTVSNMSPEDSSIYLCSAGGAGNTIYFGEGSWLTVV.

To note about this clone: A read error may account for a junction end that differs from germline. The rearrangement joins TRBV7-9 to TRBJ2-1; tentative D call: TRBD2 (6 bases). Per germline, CDR1 SEHNR and CDR2 FQNEAQ (reference sequence). There are 14 residues in the CDR3. This chain's CDR3 is CSSSLEFSGSEQFF. The CDR3 coding sequence is TGTTCCAGCAGCTTAGAGTTTAGCGGAAGCGAGCAGTTCTTC.

The CDR3 DNA is TGTGCCACCAGCAGCGGGGGTGGCTACACCTTC. Translation gives CATSSGGGYTF. This chain uses TRBV15 with TRBJ1-2, with D possibly being TRBD1 (5 bases). Trimming removed 3 bases from V and 7 bases from J, with 6 bases in between. Germline loops: CDR1 LNHNV, CDR2 YYDKDF (reference sequence). CDR3 length: 11 amino acids.

A remark on this clone: Other DNA sequences in this sample translate to the same CDR3. This chain uses TRBV6-1 with TRBJ1-1; tentative D call: TRBD1 (5 bases). CDR3 length: 13 residues. Germline V gene sequence: CDR1 MNHNS, CDR2 SASEGT. V was trimmed by 6 bases and J by 1 base, leaving 9 bases between them. For the CDR3, the DNA is TGTGCCAGCAGAGGGGCTCCGAACACTGAAGCTTTCTTT. The encoded protein is CASRGAPNTEAFF.

The rearrangement links TRBV25-1 to TRBJ1-1; D gene unclear. Looked up from germline, CDR1 is MGHDK and CDR2 is SYGVNS. The CDR3 covers 12 residues. V dropped 8 bases and J dropped 1 base, with 8 bases sitting between them. The DNA for the CDR3 is TGTGCCAGCGGTAGACAGAACACTGAAGCTTTCTTT. Translation: CASGRQNTEAFF.

The chain combines TRBV5-1 with TRBJ1-1, with D maybe TRBD1 (6 bases). The CDR3 extends over 12 amino acids. V was shortened by 5 bases and J by 5 bases, with 10 bases between the two germline ends. Germline V CDR1 and CDR2: SGHRS, YFSETQ. CDR3 in amino acids: CASRSGTTEAFF. In DNA, the CDR3 is TGCGCCAGCAGATCCGGGACAACTGAAGCTTTCTTT.

J is TRBJ1-5 and V is TRBV7-9, with 9 bases lining up with TRBD1. CDR1 and CDR2 from the germline V gene are SEHNR and FQNEAQ (reference sequence). The CDR3 consists of 17 residues. After removal of 1 base from V and 6 bases from J, the junction contained 10 bases not matched to a gene. CDR3 sequence (DNA): TGTGCCAGCAGCTTAGGGGCATGGGGGACAGGGTTTCAGCCCCAGCATTTT. Protein product: CASSLGAWGTGFQPQHF.

There are a few counts of this clone. The V call is TRBV2, the J call TRBJ2-1; TRBD2 is a possible D gene (7 bases). Per the germline V gene, CDR1 is SNHLY and CDR2 is FYNNEI. The CDR3 extends over 14 amino acids. Trimming pared 4 bases from V and 5 bases from J, leaving 12 bases between. CDR3 amino acids: CASSVGGRNNEQFF. The CDR3, as DNA: TGTGCCAGCAGTGTCGGGGGGCGAAACAATGAGCAGTTCTTC.